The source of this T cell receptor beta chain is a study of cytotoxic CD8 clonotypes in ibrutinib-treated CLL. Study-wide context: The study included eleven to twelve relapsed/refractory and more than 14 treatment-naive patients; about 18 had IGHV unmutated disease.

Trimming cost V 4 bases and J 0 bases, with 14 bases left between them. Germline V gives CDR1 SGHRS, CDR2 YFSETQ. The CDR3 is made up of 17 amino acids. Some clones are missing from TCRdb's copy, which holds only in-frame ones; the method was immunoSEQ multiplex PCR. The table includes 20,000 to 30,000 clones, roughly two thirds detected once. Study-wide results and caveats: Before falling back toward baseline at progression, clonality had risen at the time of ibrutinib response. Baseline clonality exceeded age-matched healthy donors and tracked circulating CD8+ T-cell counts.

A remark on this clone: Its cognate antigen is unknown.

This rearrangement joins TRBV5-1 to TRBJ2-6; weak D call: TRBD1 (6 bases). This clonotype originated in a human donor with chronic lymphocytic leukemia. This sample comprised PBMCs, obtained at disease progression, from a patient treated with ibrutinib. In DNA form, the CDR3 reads TGCGCCAGCAGCAGAGGGGACATCTTCTCTGGGGCCAACGTCCTGACTTTC. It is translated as CASSRGDIFSGANVLTF.